What follows are 14 T cell receptor beta chains derived from one specimen sequenced in a study of post-analysis software for immune sequencing data. Study-level results: Among roughly 5 TRBV segments more frequent in patients than controls were TRBV5-6, TRBV5-1 and TRBV20-1.

Unique molecular identifiers featured in each of the TCR beta cDNA libraries. MiXCR, applied by TCRdb to the PCR reads, yields one record per CDR3 protein. This table has roughly 800,000 distinct CDR3 sequences, around 45% appearing once. These TCRs' antigens remain unknown. Sequencing input: blood. The receptors derive from a girl between 10 and 17 years old with multiple sclerosis.

This chain uses TRBV7-9 with TRBJ1-1, with 7 bases identical to TRBD1. V shed 3 bases and J 6 bases; nucleotides not matched to a gene: 10. Germline V CDR1 and CDR2: SEHNR, FQNEAQ (reference sequence). The CDR3 sequence is 15 residues long. CDR3 nucleotides: TGTGCCAGCAGCTTCCCGACAGGGAGGAATGCTGAAGCTTTCTTT. Translation: CASSFPTGRNAEAFF.

In this sample, this clonotype turned up a few times. V is TRBV5-1 and J is TRBJ2-1; tentative D call: TRBD2 (6 bases). Germline lookup yields CDR1 SGHRS and CDR2 YFSETQ. Trimming removed 2 bases at V and 4 bases at J, with 16 bases between. The CDR3 length is 16 residues. The CDR3 DNA reads as TGCGCCAGCAGCTTTAACCCAGGGAGCGGGTACAATGAGCAGTTCTTC. This sequence encodes CASSFNPGSGYNEQFF.

This rearrangement joins TRBV5-1 to TRBJ2-7; 8 bases fit TRBD1. The germline V gene encodes CDR1 SGHRS and CDR2 YFSETQ. The CDR3 spans 15 residues. The junction had 6 bases not matched to a gene; V was cut back by 4 bases and J by 0 bases. The DNA of the CDR3 is TGCGCCAGCAGCACTCAGACAGGGGCCTCCTACGAGCAGTACTTC. Residues: CASSTQTGASYEQYF.

This chain joins TRBV4-2 and TRBJ2-3, with 9 bases lining up with TRBD2. The CDR3 length is 16 residues. The germline gives CDR1 LGHNA, CDR2 YNFKEQ. J gave up 2 bases and V 4 bases, and 7 bases lay outside the gene matches. The DNA for the CDR3 is TGTGCCAGCAGCCCCCGACTAGCGGAATACACAGATACGCAGTATTTT. This gives the protein CASSPRLAEYTDTQYF.

This chain uses TRBV6-6 with TRBJ1-1, with D hard to call. CDR1 MNHNY and CDR2 SVGAGI come from the germline V gene (reference sequence). V was trimmed by 4 bases and J by 7 bases, leaving 10 bases between them. The CDR3 covers 12 residues. The DNA for the CDR3 is TGTGCCAGCAGTTTTAAAGGGCTTGAAGCTTTCTTT. As protein: CASSFKGLEAFF.

This clonotype was detected a few times. The CDR3 bases are TGTGCCAGCAGGAAACTAGGGGCAAATACGCAGTATTTT. It translates to CASRKLGANTQYF. This chain connects TRBV6-1 to TRBJ2-3, with D tentatively TRBD1 or TRBD2 (5 bases each). There are 13 residues in the CDR3. The germline V and J ends were trimmed by 6 bases and 7 bases, with 14 bases remaining between them. Germline CDR1 and CDR2: MNHNS and SASEGT.

This clonotype was seen ten or more times. CDR3 in DNA: TGTGCCAGCAGCCCGGGAGGGCTCCCGAAGACCCAGTACTTC. Translation: CASSPGGLPKTQYF. This chain links TRBV7-9 with TRBJ2-5, with 8 bases fitting TRBD2. V shed 5 bases and J 6 bases; nucleotides not matched to a gene: 8. Per germline, CDR1 SEHNR and CDR2 FQNEAQ (reference sequence). The CDR3 runs 14 residues.

The genes are TRBV9 and TRBJ2-7; D perhaps matches TRBD1 (6 bases). The V gene lost 0 bases and the J gene lost 5 bases, with 15 bases spanning the gap. Germline CDR1 and CDR2: SGDLS and YYNGEE. The CDR3 runs to 15 residues. The CDR3 reads CASSVGPTGTDEQYF. As DNA, the CDR3 is TGTGCCAGCAGCGTAGGTCCCACAGGGACCGACGAGCAGTACTTC. The whole variable domain, filled in from reference TRBV9 and TRBJ2-7, reads DSGVTQTPKHLITATGQRVTLRCSPRSGDLSVYWYQQSLDQGLQFLIQYYNGEERAKGNILERFSAQQFPDLHSELNLSSLELGDSALYFCASSVGPTGTDEQYFGPGTRLTVT.

The table lists this clonotype with a count of one. The chain joins TRBV12-3 or TRBV12-4 to TRBJ1-6; D is unresolved. The CDR3 length is 12 residues. V gave up 7 bases and J gave up 5 bases, with 6 bases separating them. This CDR3 is CASKGDNSPLHF. As DNA, the CDR3 is TGTGCCAGCAAGGGAGATAATTCACCCCTCCACTTT.

CDR3 amino acids: CASSNRSGAGRETQYF. In DNA, the CDR3 is TGTGCCAGCAGCAACAGGTCCGGGGCGGGACGAGAGACCCAGTACTTC. The V call is TRBV21-1, the J call TRBJ2-5; the listed D gene, TRBD1, was not tested against the DNA. TRBV21-1 is marked as a pseudogene. The CDR3 is 16 residues long.

In its sample, this clonotype was seen a few times. CDR3 loop: CASSLSEGGNEQFF. CDR3 sequence (DNA): TGTGCCAGCAGCCTCAGCGAGGGAGGCAATGAGCAGTTCTTC. V usage is TRBV3-1 and J usage is TRBJ2-1; a possible D gene is TRBD2 (6 bases). V was pared by 4 bases and J by 6 bases, with 13 bases between. This CDR3 is built from 14 residues. The germline gives CDR1 LGHDT, CDR2 YNNKEL (reference sequence).

There are a few counts of this clonotype. The V and J genes are TRBV12-5 and TRBJ2-5, with a tentative D call TRBD2 (5 bases). The germline gives CDR1 LGHNT, CDR2 FRNRAP. The V and J ends lost 4 bases and 5 bases respectively, with 20 bases between them. The CDR3 covers 16 residues. CDR3 in DNA: TGTGCTAGTGGTTCCCCGGCGGGCGCTGGGGATGAGACCCAGTACTTC. It specifies CASGSPAGAGDETQYF.

This chain joins TRBV28 and TRBJ1-1; a possible D gene is TRBD1 (5 bases). Trimming pared 7 bases from V and 8 bases from J, leaving 17 bases between. Germline loops: CDR1 MDHEN, CDR2 SYDVKM. The CDR3 totals 13 residues. CDR3 bases: TGTGCCAGCACCCCACCGGCAGGGCCCGAAGCTTTCTTT. Its translation is CASTPPAGPEAFF.

This sequence joins TRBV5-6 and TRBJ2-4; the D call may be TRBD1 or TRBD2 (6 bases each). CDR1 SGHDT and CDR2 YYEEEE come from the germline V gene. Trimming took 3 bases from V and 13 from J, leaving 17 bases between them. The CDR3 is 13 amino acids. CDR3 DNA: TGTGCCAGCAGCTCAACCGGGGGCTGGGAGCAGTACTTC. Its protein is CASSSTGGWEQYF.